The clone carrying this T cell receptor (beta chain) occurred once. What it recognizes is unknown. It was with 60 Vbeta and 13 Jbeta primers that the PCR ran. Produced via immunoSEQ multiplex PCR; TCRdb's table is partial and in-frame only. This sample has 100,000 or so clones; 73% occur once, and the top ten carry 3% to 4%. This record comes from a study of cytomegalovirus exposure and HLA in healthy donors. Broader study findings: A later analysis linked a missense DCLRE1C variant to TCR beta V- and J-gene trimming. For cytomegalovirus status, the classifier reportedly gave diagnoses with high specificity and sensitivity. HLA allele associations emerged for some 16,000 TCR beta sequences in a later analysis, at 0.05 false discovery rate.

V gave up 3 bases and J gave up 5 bases; unmatched junction bases: 2. Germline V gene sequence: CDR1 LGHNA, CDR2 YSLEER. This CDR3 has 14 amino acids. The clonotype was recovered from a man aged 35 to 55 in good health and CMV-seronegative. The J gene is TRBJ2-2, the V gene TRBV4-3, with 8 bases identical to TRBD1. The sample was PBMCs. The CDR3 sequence: CASSHRQGTGELFF. The CDR3 region has the DNA TGCGCCAGCAGCCACCGACAGGGGACCGGGGAGCTGTTTTTT.